What follows is one TCR beta chain and its context. These data are taken from a study of blood T cell repertoires in COVID-19. Assay: immunoSEQ multiplex PCR; the TCRdb copy retains only in-frame clones and omits some. This table has about 320,000 clones, 85% appearing once. The clonotype was recovered from a woman younger than 45 who had been exposed to COVID-19. The sample comprised PBMCs or T cells enriched from blood (not recorded which).

This CDR3 is CASSQERGGRLGGTGRPYEQYF. The DNA for the CDR3 is TGTGCCAGCAGCCAAGAACGGGGGGGGCGGCTTGGCGGAACAGGGCGCCCCTACGAGCAGTACTTC. The rearrangement links TRBV3-1 (or the pseudogene TRBV3-2) to TRBJ2-7, with 8 nucleotides matching TRBD2. Germline V gene sequence: CDR1 LGHDT, CDR2 YNNKEL (reference sequence). V shed 0 bases and J 2 bases; nucleotides not matched to a gene: 24. This CDR3 contains 22 residues.